One and the same sample provided the 2 T cell receptor beta chains below, sequenced in a study of regulatory dendritic cells for organ transplantation. Allogeneic regulatory or mature dendritic cells were co-cultured for four to six days with CFSE-labeled sorted T cells at 1:10. This table comes from immunoSEQ multiplex PCR, and its TCRdb copy is limited to in-frame clones, with some not included. The sample carries 20,000 to 25,000 clones, approximately 85% recorded once. Their specific antigens are unknown. Material for sequencing was naive CD4+ T cells from blood cultured with dendritic cells. Indicated subset: CD45RA+ naive T cells. These receptors were taken from a human donor in good health.

This clone was counted a few times. The CDR3 reads CASSLGTANPYGYTF. CDR3 DNA sequence: TGCGCCAGCAGCCTCGGGACAGCTAATCCATATGGCTACACCTTC. This chain links TRBV5-1 with TRBJ1-2; 7 bases map to TRBD1. The CDR3 has 15 residues. Germline V gene lookup returns CDR1 SGHRS and CDR2 YFSETQ. With V trimmed by 4 bases and J by 5 bases, 11 bases remained unmatched.

V usage is TRBV2 and J usage is TRBJ1-1; TRBD1 is a possible D gene (5 bases). Germline CDR1 reads SNHLY; CDR2 reads FYNNEI. V dropped 6 bases and J dropped 3 bases, with 17 bases sitting between them. This CDR3 is built from 15 residues. The DNA for the CDR3 is TGTGCCAGCAGGGTAAGAGGAGACAGCTACACTGAAGCTTTCTTT. Its translation: CASRVRGDSYTEAFF.